This T cell receptor beta chain was recovered during a study of T cell responses to AZD1222 COVID-19 vaccine. Study-wide results and caveats: Once two AZD1222 doses were given, Spike-specific TCR breadth and depth went up.

CDR1 SNHLY and CDR2 FYNNEI come from the germline V gene. CDR3 length equals 19 residues. Losses at the gene ends were 1 base for V and 0 bases for J; bases not matched to a gene: 8. Libraries were prepared by immunoSEQ multiplex PCR; TCRdb keeps only in-frame clonotypes and omits some of them. The sample carries 130,000 or so clones, roughly 84% recorded once. A note on this clone: Its antigen is undetermined.

The chain is built from TRBV2 and TRBJ2-1; 11 positions match TRBD2. The sequences come from peripheral blood, collected on day 0 of AZD1222 vaccination. This clonotype was sampled from an adult in good health. The CDR3 region is CASSEGPSGGTSSYNEQFF. The CDR3 DNA reads TGTGCCAGCAGTGAAGGTCCTAGCGGGGGGACTAGCTCCTACAATGAGCAGTTCTTC. Full variable domain (rest looked up from reference TRBV2 and TRBJ2-1): EPEVTQTPSHQVTQMGQEVILRCVPISNHLYFYWYRQILGQKVEFLVSFYNNEISEKSEIFDDQFSVERPDGSNFTLKIRSTKLEDSAMYFCASSEGPSGGTSSYNEQFFGPGTRLTVL.